A selection of T cell receptor beta chains follows, all from one sample in a study of cytomegalovirus exposure and HLA in healthy donors. The protocol was immunoSEQ multiplex PCR, while the TCRdb copy is restricted to in-frame clones and leaves out a portion. The sample yields about 170,000 clones, 86% seen once. The sample comprised PBMCs. These receptors originate from a woman between 18 and 29 years old in good health and CMV-seronegative. CDR3s include the opening cysteine and the closing phenylalanine or tryptophan. A D gene is named only where the DNA matches it firmly. Clone size, where shown, is once, few, many, or a class for clones that have expanded.

D gene	V gene	J gene	clone size	CDR3 protein	CDR3 DNA
TRBD2	TRBV29-1	TRBJ2-1	.	CSARRTAGGEQFF	TGCAGCGCCCGTAGGACGGCGGGGGGTGAGCAGTTCTTC
TRBD1	TRBV5-1	TRBJ2-1	.	CASSFGTGPYNEQFF	TGCGCCAGCAGCTTCGGGACAGGCCCATACAATGAGCAGTTCTTC
.	TRBV19	TRBJ2-3	.	CASSPQGGTDTQYF	TGTGCCAGTAGCCCACAGGGCGGGACAGATACGCAGTATTTT
.	TRBV6-1	TRBJ1-2	once	CASPGVGYGYTF	TGTGCCAGCCCGGGGGTGGGTTATGGCTACACCTTC
.	TRBV10-2	TRBJ1-5	.	CASRQSNSGPFNQPQHF	TGCGCCAGCAGGCAATCCAACTCAGGGCCTTTCAATCAGCCCCAGCATTTT
.	TRBV19	TRBJ2-7	.	CASSIWVGLHSSYEQYF	TGTGCCAGTAGTATCTGGGTGGGCTTACACAGCTCCTACGAGCAGTACTTC
TRBD1	TRBV28	TRBJ1-2	.	CASSSGQGAGGYTF	TGTGCCAGCAGTTCCGGACAGGGGGCTGGTGGCTACACCTTC
TRBD2	TRBV2	TRBJ2-5	once	CASSQREVGETQYF	TGTGCCAGCAGTCAGCGGGAGGTGGGGGAGACCCAGTACTTC
.	TRBV7-2	TRBJ1-1	.	CASSTGVGREAFF	TGTGCCAGCAGCACCGGGGTGGGAAGGGAAGCTTTCTTT
TRBD1	TRBV7-3	TRBJ2-5	.	CASSIRGQGAQETQYF	TGTGCCAGCAGCATACGGGGACAGGGGGCCCAAGAGACCCAGTACTTC
.	TRBV7-9	TRBJ2-7	.	CASSSPLVMDF	TGTGCCAGCAGCTCCCCGTTAGTTATGGACTTC
.	TRBV19	TRBJ1-2	.	CASSISSQVLPHGYTF	TGTGCCAGTAGTATCTCGTCGCAGGTCTTACCCCATGGCTACACCTTC
TRBD1	TRBV5-5	TRBJ2-5	.	CASSLSDRDQETQYF	TGTGCCAGCAGCCTCTCCGACAGGGACCAAGAGACCCAGTACTTC
TRBD2	TRBV7-9	TRBJ2-2	.	CASSLLRAGGRRDGELFF	TGTGCCAGCAGCTTACTTCGAGCAGGCGGGAGAAGGGACGGGGAGCTGTTTTTT
.	TRBV10-3	TRBJ1-2	.	CAISESADYGYTF	TGTGCCATCAGTGAGTCTGCGGACTATGGCTACACCTTC
.	TRBV5-6	TRBJ1-2	.	CALALGGSYGYTF	TGTGCCCTGGCCCTGGGGGGGTCCTATGGCTACACCTTC
.	TRBV29-1	TRBJ1-4	.	CSVVGANEKLFF	TGCAGCGTTGTAGGAGCTAATGAAAAACTGTTTTTT
.	TRBV30	TRBJ2-7	.	CAWDYGSSYEQYF	TGTGCCTGGGATTATGGGAGCTCCTACGAGCAGTACTTC
.	TRBV5-1	TRBJ1-2	.	CASSLSTRPDYGYTF	TGCGCCAGCAGCTTGTCAACTCGTCCCGACTATGGCTACACCTTC
TRBD1	TRBV27	TRBJ1-2	.	CASREGTARTYGYTF	TGTGCCAGCAGGGAAGGGACAGCTAGAACCTATGGCTACACCTTC
.	TRBV20-1	TRBJ1-1	.	CSWRSDTEAFF	TGCAGTTGGAGGAGTGACACTGAAGCTTTCTTT
.	TRBV2	TRBJ1-2	.	CASLATVVRDYGYTF	TGTGCCAGCTTAGCAACGGTCGTGCGCGATTATGGCTACACCTTC
TRBD2	TRBV5-1	TRBJ2-3	.	CASSSSTSGGIDTQYF	TGCGCCAGCAGCTCCTCCACTAGCGGGGGAATAGATACGCAGTATTTT
.	TRBV7-9	TRBJ1-6	.	CASSFDGALSPLHF	TGTGCCAGCAGCTTCGACGGAGCTCTTTCACCCCTCCACTTT
.	TRBV9	TRBJ2-5	.	CASRGGEETQYF	TGTGCCAGCAGAGGCGGAGAAGAGACCCAGTACTTC
.	TRBV29-1	TRBJ2-1	.	CSVTGKNEQFF	TGCAGCGTTACAGGGAAAAATGAGCAGTTCTTC
.	TRBV4-1	TRBJ2-5	.	CASSQLLGQETQYF	TGCGCCAGCAGCCAACTGCTGGGCCAGGAGACCCAGTACTTC
.	TRBV7-6	TRBJ1-5	.	CASSLGPRHQPQHF	TGTGCCAGCAGCTTAGGGCCCCGTCATCAGCCCCAGCATTTT
TRBD2	TRBV5-1	TRBJ2-7	.	CASSLGLAGAVHYEQYF	TGCGCCAGCAGCTTGGGGCTAGCGGGAGCCGTCCACTACGAGCAGTACTTC
TRBD1	TRBV5-6	TRBJ2-3	.	CASSHPGTGRKEDTQYF	TGTGCCAGCAGCCACCCCGGGACAGGGAGGAAAGAAGATACGCAGTATTTT
.	TRBV6-5	TRBJ2-3	.	CASSYLAGEGDTQYF	TGTGCCAGCAGTTACCTAGCAGGGGAGGGAGATACGCAGTATTTT
TRBD2	TRBV10-3	TRBJ2-1	.	CAISGEPAGGYNEQFF	TGTGCCATCAGCGGAGAACCAGCGGGGGGGTACAATGAGCAGTTCTTC
.	TRBV13	TRBJ2-1	.	CASSLTNGGAYNEQFF	TGTGCCAGCAGCTTGACGAACGGAGGGGCCTACAATGAGCAGTTCTTC
TRBD1	TRBV30	TRBJ1-6	.	CAWTLDRGTYNSPLHF	TGTGCCTGGACCCTGGACAGGGGGACCTATAATTCACCCCTCCACTTT
.	TRBV5-4	TRBJ1-2	.	CASSASGINYGYTF	TGTGCCAGCAGCGCCTCGGGTATTAACTATGGCTACACCTTC
TRBD2	TRBV29-1	TRBJ2-1	.	CSVSELATYNEQFF	TGCAGCGTTTCGGAACTAGCGACCTACAATGAGCAGTTCTTC
.	TRBV4-3	TRBJ1-1	.	CASSHTPNTEAFF	TGCGCCAGCAGCCATACACCGAACACTGAAGCTTTCTTT
.	TRBV11-2	TRBJ2-7	.	CASSLVGSGLLSYEQYF	TGTGCCAGCAGCTTGGTCGGGAGCGGGTTGCTGTCCTACGAGCAGTACTTC
.	TRBV5-4	TRBJ2-7	.	CASSFVPGTYEQYF	TGTGCCAGCAGCTTCGTCCCCGGGACCTACGAGCAGTACTTC
TRBD1	TRBV7-2	TRBJ2-7	few	CASSLGDSYEQYF	TGTGCCAGCAGCTTGGGGGACAGCTACGAGCAGTACTTC
.	TRBV6-5	TRBJ2-5	.	CASSYGAGTQYF	TGTGCCAGCAGTTATGGGGCAGGGACCCAGTACTTC
.	TRBV6-6	TRBJ2-7	.	CASTGVEAEQYF	TGTGCCAGCACCGGCGTAGAGGCTGAGCAGTACTTC
.	TRBV7-9	TRBJ1-2	.	CASSLAQAAAGYTF	TGTGCCAGCAGCTTAGCGCAAGCAGCAGCGGGCTACACCTTC
.	TRBV5-6	TRBJ1-5	.	CASSFYNQPQHF	TGTGCCAGCAGCTTTTATAATCAGCCCCAGCATTTT
TRBD1	TRBV13	TRBJ2-5	.	CASSLVDRGQETQYF	TGTGCCAGCAGCTTAGTGGACAGGGGGCAAGAGACCCAGTACTTC
.	TRBV5-6	TRBJ1-2	.	CASSFGYGGDGYTF	TGTGCCAGCAGCTTTGGGTATGGGGGGGATGGCTACACCTTC
.	TRBV18	TRBJ2-5	.	CASSRPGPGTETQYF	TGTGCCAGCTCACGCCCTGGCCCAGGCACGGAGACCCAGTACTTC
.	TRBV15	TRBJ2-2	.	CATSKSPRGSTGELFF	TGTGCCACCAGCAAGTCTCCACGGGGATCGACCGGGGAGCTGTTTTTT